What follows is one T cell receptor beta chain and its context. Its antigen is currently not known. No quality values exist for individual bases; no much larger clone is one base distant. After transplant, bone marrow was aspirated from the posterior iliac crest or from another site chosen by the physician. Libraries were built with the immunoSEQ multiplex PCR assay. For most patients, genomic DNA was subjected to high-throughput TCR-beta CDR3 sequencing by Adaptive Biotechnologies. The authors' pipeline ran thus. Adaptive's ImmunoSEQ software was the source of the TCR sequencing data for approximately 18 patients, while a few other patients were processed with MiXCR and VDJtools. Because the origin of CDR3 nucleotide sequences shared between donor and recipient could not be assigned, those sequences were removed. At least 2-fold expansion over unstimulated cells and a minimum CFSE-low frequency of 0.002% (template counts) or 0.001% (read counts) were required for clones to be classified as alloreactive. Clones were considered mappable if detected in sequenced pre-transplant spleen, lymph node, or MLR CFSE-low populations of the donor or recipient. Cumulative frequency of alloreactive clones was calculated as a percentage of all sequences weighted by copy number. The immuneACCESS repertoire file appears here via TCRdb, limited to in-frame rearrangements. These files lack a portion of the clones; in checked studies, under half of the deficit traces to unresolved V genes, and the cause of the others is not known. Clone size and the V and J calls come from that table; the DNA yielded D and trimming. The table for this sample lists about 20,000 clones; roughly 86% of them were counted only once. The top ten clones comprise about half of the sample.

The record originates from a study of graft-versus-host responses after intestinal transplantation (dated by TCRdb to 2020 to 2022). Regarding the study in general: The transplants that recipients received were multivisceral, liver-intestinal, or isolated intestinal. Anti-thymocyte globulin induction was given to all recipients, followed by maintenance tacrolimus and steroids for approximately three years. After intestinal transplantation, graft-versus-host and host-versus-graft alloreactive T cell clones were followed in the graft, circulation and bone marrow using bulk TCR-beta CDR3 sequencing. To identify alloreactive clones, pre-transplant mixed lymphocyte reaction products were sequenced and then compared with unstimulated pre-transplant donor and recipient T cells. A cohort of approximately 23 intestinal transplant recipients, including one retransplant, was enrolled, and 3 patients lacking pretransplant specimens were excluded. Donor T cell macrochimerism was defined as a peak of at least 4% donor T cells among recipient peripheral blood mononuclear cells. Instead of going to the commercial service, samples from a few later patients were sequenced in-house on an Illumina MiSeq and processed with MiXCR. Beyond this particular receptor, the publication reports: The conclusions were limited by the relatively low number and heterogeneity of the intestinal transplant patients. Early after transplant, peak levels of circulating GvH clones were found to be associated with declines in HvG clones. GvH clones were detected in recipient bone marrow, and some appeared earlier in ileal mucosa or blood, consistent with an intestinal mucosal origin. Patients with donor T cell macrochimerism had high GvH to HvG T cell clonal ratios in their allografts.

V loses 0 bases, J loses 1 base, and the germline ends lie 3 bases apart. The CDR3 holds 13 amino acids from the cysteine to the phenylalanine. Just the 39-base CDR3 DNA is kept, in frame starting at base 1. According to the germline V gene (reference sequence), CDR1 reads MNHEY and CDR2 reads SMNVEV. The receptor was isolated from a human patient who received an intestinal transplant, so some T cells may come from the graft donor. Sample: bone marrow, taken roughly 19 weeks after transplant. This sequence uses TRBV27 and TRBJ2-5; no D gene can be assigned with confidence. The DNA sequence reads TGTGCCAGCAGTTTATCCTTCCAAGAGACCCAGTACTTC. Its protein is CASSLSFQETQYF.